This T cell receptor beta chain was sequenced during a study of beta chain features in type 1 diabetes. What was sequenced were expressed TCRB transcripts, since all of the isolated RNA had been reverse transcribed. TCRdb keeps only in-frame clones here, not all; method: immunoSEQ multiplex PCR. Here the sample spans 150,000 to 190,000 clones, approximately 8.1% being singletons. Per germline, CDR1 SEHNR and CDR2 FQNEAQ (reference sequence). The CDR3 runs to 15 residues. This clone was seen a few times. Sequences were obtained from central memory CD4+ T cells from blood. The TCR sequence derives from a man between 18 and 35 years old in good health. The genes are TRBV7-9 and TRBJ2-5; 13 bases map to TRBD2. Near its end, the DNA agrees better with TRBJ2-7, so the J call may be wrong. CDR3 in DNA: TGTGCCAGCAGCCGACTAGCGGGAGGTTCCTACGAGCAGTACTTC. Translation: CASSRLAGGSYEQYF.